Presented here are 11 T cell receptor beta chains from one specimen sequenced in a study of blood T cell repertoires in COVID-19. Clones were read by immunoSEQ multiplex PCR, and TCRdb kept only the in-frame ones, dropping some. Here the sample spans some 200,000 clones, approximately 81% being singletons. The material sequenced was peripheral blood. These receptor sequences come from a woman older than 75 with COVID-19, enrolled during active disease.

The V and J genes are TRBV9 and TRBJ2-2; 13 bases agree with TRBD2. There are 17 residues in the CDR3. Germline V gives CDR1 SGDLS, CDR2 YYNGEE. V was pared by 4 bases and J by 0 bases, with 3 bases of the junction left unmatched. Written as DNA, the CDR3 is TGTGCCAGCAGCCGACTAGCGGGGGGATCGAACACCGGGGAGCTGTTTTTT. Its protein is CASSRLAGGSNTGELFF.

The rearrangement joins TRBV6-6 to TRBJ1-3, with D uncertain. From germline, CDR1 is MNHNY and CDR2 SVGAGI (reference sequence). The CDR3 covers 15 residues. V gave up 6 bases and J gave up 0 bases, with 12 bases separating them. The DNA for the CDR3 is TGTGCCAGCAGCCAACTCTGGAGCTCTGGAAACACCATATATTTT. Residues: CASSQLWSSGNTIYF.

This chain joins TRBV5-4 and TRBJ2-7, with 9 bases identical to TRBD2. The CDR3 length is 15 residues. Trimming took 3 bases from V and 1 from J; bases not matched to a gene: 5. Looked up from germline, CDR1 is SGHNT and CDR2 is YYREEE (reference sequence). This CDR3 is CASSSTSGFSYEQYF. The CDR3 coding sequence is TGTGCCAGCAGCTCGACTAGCGGTTTTTCCTACGAGCAGTACTTC.

The chain joins TRBV7-2 to TRBJ1-5, with 8 bases lining up with TRBD1. The V segment lost 5 bases and the J segment 4 bases; nucleotides outside the gene matches: 7. The CDR3 sequence is 15 residues long. In germline, CDR1 is SGHTA, CDR2 FQGNSA. The CDR3 sequence: CASSQRTGQNQPQHF. The CDR3, as DNA: TGTGCCAGCAGCCAACGGACAGGGCAAAATCAGCCCCAGCATTTT.

The chain has TRBV13 and TRBJ2-5, with D possibly TRBD1 on 6 matching bases. The CDR3 extends over 14 amino acids. The V gene lost 5 bases and the J gene lost 0 bases, with 10 bases spanning the gap. Germline CDR1 PRHDT, CDR2 FYEKMQ (reference sequence). The CDR3 spells CASSRRTDQETQYF. The CDR3 DNA reads as TGTGCCAGCAGCCGTCGGACAGACCAAGAGACCCAGTACTTC.

CDR3 in amino acids: CASSPGGNYGYTF. The CDR3 nucleotides read TGTGCCAGCAGCCCAGGGGGCAACTATGGCTACACCTTC. This chain uses TRBV2 with TRBJ1-2; 8 bases align to TRBD1. With 6 bases clipped from V and 2 bases from J, the junction kept 2 bases outside the gene matches. This CDR3 has 13 amino acids. Germline V gene lookup returns CDR1 SNHLY and CDR2 FYNNEI.

V and J are TRBV10-3 and TRBJ2-2; possibly TRBD1 for D (6 bases). The V end was cut by 6 bases, the J end by 0 bases, with 11 bases between. This CDR3 is built from 15 residues. Germline CDR1 is ENHRY and CDR2 is SYGVKD. The CDR3 DNA reads TGTGCCATCAGGATGACAGGTTCGAACACCGGGGAGCTGTTTTTT. Translating gives CAIRMTGSNTGELFF.

The chain combines TRBV2 with TRBJ2-7; 11 bases map to TRBD2. The ends lost 11 bases at V and 2 bases at J; junction bases unmatched: 8. Germline V gives CDR1 SNHLY, CDR2 FYNNEI. The CDR3 loop spans 14 amino acids. CDR3 sequence: CAATSGVQAYEQYF. The CDR3 DNA reads TGTGCCGCGACTAGCGGGGTACAAGCCTACGAGCAGTACTTC.

CDR3 coding DNA: TGTGCCAGCAGTTCGACAGGGAATCAGCCCCAGCATTTT. It is translated as CASSSTGNQPQHF. This chain connects TRBV6-5 to TRBJ1-5, with 7 bases aligning to TRBD1. The CDR3 length is 13 residues. V lost 4 bases to trimming and J lost 4 bases; unmatched junction nucleotides: 1. Looked up from germline, CDR1 is MNHEY and CDR2 is SVGAGI.

CDR3 coding DNA: TGTGCCAGCAACGGACTAGCGGGGTCTGAGCAGTTCTTC. Translated, it gives CASNGLAGSEQFF. J is TRBJ2-1 and V is TRBV12-3 or TRBV12-4; 12 bases line up with TRBD2. This CDR3 spans 13 amino acids. J lost 9 bases, V lost 7 bases, and 4 bases had no gene match.

Here the CDR3 DNA reads TGTGCCAGCAGCATACTAGCGGGGGTAAGCACAGATACGCAGTATTTT. Protein: CASSILAGVSTDTQYF. The chain has TRBV21-1 and TRBJ2-3; the table's D call of TRBD2 was not tested on the DNA. TRBV21-1 counts as a pseudogene. The CDR3 is 16 amino acids.